Listed below are T cell receptor beta chains from one sample, sequenced in a study of T cells in Graves' hyperthyroidism and ophthalmopathy. A single record per CDR3 protein comes from TCRdb applying MiXCR to the multiplex PCR reads. The data hold some 560,000 distinct CDR3 sequences, with around 14% observed a single time. Sequencing was carried out using blood. These receptors were taken from a woman aged 25 to 39 with Graves' hyperthyroidism. CDR3s include the opening cysteine and the closing phenylalanine or tryptophan. Each record gives: V gene, D gene, J gene, CDR3 protein. D genes are given only for firm matches.

V: TRBV7-9; D: -; J: TRBJ2-5; CDR3: CATDPDYLQETQYF
V: TRBV12-3/TRBV12-4; D: -; J: TRBJ1-5; CDR3: CASSLGGARQPQHF
V: TRBV3-1; D: -; J: TRBJ2-6; CDR3: CASSQGRGQPGANVLTF
V: TRBV7-3; D: TRBD2; J: TRBJ2-1; CDR3: CASSPLAGLGNEQFF
V: TRBV6-1; D: -; J: TRBJ2-7; CDR3: CASSEMWVGTYEQYF
V: TRBV7-2; D: -; J: TRBJ1-5; CDR3: CASSLSYRADQPQHF
V: TRBV11-2; D: -; J: TRBJ2-7; CDR3: CASQAGGGPAYEQYF
V: TRBV27; D: TRBD1; J: TRBJ1-2; CDR3: CASSSLTGTGGANYGYTF
V: TRBV7-6; D: TRBD2; J: TRBJ2-3; CDR3: CASSLSSGGDGADTQYF
V: TRBV4-2; D: -; J: TRBJ1-6; CDR3: CASSQDGGADVGSPLHF
V: TRBV7-2; D: -; J: TRBJ2-3; CDR3: CASSLVGASTDTQYF
V: TRBV15; D: -; J: TRBJ2-1; CDR3: CATSRERGAAGHEQFF
V: TRBV9; D: TRBD1; J: TRBJ1-1; CDR3: CASSVGQGAMNTEAFF
V: TRBV28; D: -; J: TRBJ1-5; CDR3: CASSLRIKAQHF
V: TRBV11-2; D: -; J: TRBJ2-3; CDR3: CASSLDKGGTSTDTQYF
V: TRBV27; D: TRBD2; J: TRBJ2-7; CDR3: CASSQGLAGGPLTYEQYF
V: TRBV6-1; D: -; J: TRBJ2-1; CDR3: CASRSGDIYNEQFF
V: TRBV10-3; D: -; J: TRBJ2-5; CDR3: CAISEVETQYF
V: TRBV6-1; D: -; J: TRBJ1-1; CDR3: CASKGTGTNTEAFF
V: TRBV29-1; D: -; J: TRBJ1-2; CDR3: CSVGVGQDYGYTF
V: TRBV7-9; D: TRBD2; J: TRBJ2-1; CDR3: CASSLRGLAGDNEQFF
V: TRBV4-1; D: TRBD2; J: TRBJ2-7; CDR3: CASSPAGGPREQYF
V: TRBV20-1; D: TRBD2; J: TRBJ2-3; CDR3: CSAPPSGRTDTQYF
V: TRBV20-1; D: -; J: TRBJ1-5; CDR3: CSAYQGGEQPQHF
V: TRBV28; D: TRBD1; J: TRBJ2-7; CDR3: CASSSGGQTYEQYF
V: TRBV29-1; D: TRBD2; J: TRBJ2-1; CDR3: CSVEEGLGLAGVGNEQFF
V: TRBV7-7; D: -; J: TRBJ2-2; CDR3: CASSLNPSAGELFF
V: TRBV20-1; D: -; J: TRBJ2-3; CDR3: CSAPDTWGTDTQYF
V: TRBV20-1; D: TRBD2; J: TRBJ2-3; CDR3: CSARVGTSGSTDTQYF
V: TRBV24-1; D: -; J: TRBJ2-1; CDR3: CATSDAGTFYNEQFF
V: TRBV20-1; D: -; J: TRBJ2-7; CDR3: CSVRPAGKSYEQYF
V: TRBV3-1; D: TRBD2; J: TRBJ2-7; CDR3: CASSQDGAGGYEQYF
V: TRBV12-3/TRBV12-4; D: TRBD1; J: TRBJ2-4; CDR3: CASSYQGAGIQYF
V: TRBV4-1; D: TRBD1; J: TRBJ2-5; CDR3: CASSHSGGQETQYF
V: TRBV20-1; D: -; J: TRBJ2-7; CDR3: CSARDAGYSYEQYF
V: TRBV3-1; D: -; J: TRBJ2-1; CDR3: CASSFPGHEQFF
V: TRBV5-5; D: -; J: TRBJ2-4; CDR3: CASSLALDQNIQYF
V: TRBV29-1; D: TRBD1; J: TRBJ1-2; CDR3: CSVTGGSKYGYTF
V: TRBV9; D: -; J: TRBJ2-1; CDR3: CASSPIGDPFDNEQFF
V: TRBV10-2; D: TRBD2; J: TRBJ2-7; CDR3: CASSQDGGALIGLAGGSYEQYF
V: TRBV7-9; D: TRBD2; J: TRBJ2-3; CDR3: CASSLPPGTSRTDTQYF
V: TRBV12-3/TRBV12-4; D: -; J: TRBJ2-2; CDR3: CASSLILGAGELFF
V: TRBV20-1; D: -; J: TRBJ2-3; CDR3: CSASGERTFLSTDTQYF